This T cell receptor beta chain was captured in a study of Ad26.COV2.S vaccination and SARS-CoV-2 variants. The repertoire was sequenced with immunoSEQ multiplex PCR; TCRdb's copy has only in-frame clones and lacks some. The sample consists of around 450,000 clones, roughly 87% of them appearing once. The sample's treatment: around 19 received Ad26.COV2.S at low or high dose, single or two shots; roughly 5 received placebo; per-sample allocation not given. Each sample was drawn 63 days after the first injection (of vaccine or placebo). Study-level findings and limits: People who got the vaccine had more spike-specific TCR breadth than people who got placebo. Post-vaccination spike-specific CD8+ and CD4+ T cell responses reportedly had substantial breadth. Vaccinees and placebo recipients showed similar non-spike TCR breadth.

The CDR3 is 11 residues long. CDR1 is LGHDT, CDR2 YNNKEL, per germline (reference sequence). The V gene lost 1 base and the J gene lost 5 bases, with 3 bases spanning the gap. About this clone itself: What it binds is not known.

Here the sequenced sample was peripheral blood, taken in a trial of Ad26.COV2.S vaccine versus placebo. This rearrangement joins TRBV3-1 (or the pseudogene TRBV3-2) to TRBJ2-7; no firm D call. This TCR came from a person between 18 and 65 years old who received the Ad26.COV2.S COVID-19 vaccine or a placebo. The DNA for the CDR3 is TGTGCCAGCAGCCAAGTCCACGAGCAGTACTTC. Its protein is CASSQVHEQYF.